The entry that follows covers one T cell receptor (beta chain) sequence. Its target is unknown. This sample includes further DNA sequences coding for the same CDR3. This sample is drawn from a study of T cell responses to AZD1222 COVID-19 vaccine. TCRdb's copy holds only in-frame clones and misses some; the assay was immunoSEQ multiplex PCR. The sample has about 150,000 clones; approximately 87% are singletons. Study-wide findings and caveats: Clonal diversity was possibly underestimated; the donors were predominantly white British and more often female. The reported proportion of spike-specific TCRs targeting unmutated variant regions was nearly half.

The CDR3 has 14 amino acids. V was shortened by 0 bases and J by 2 bases, with 7 bases between the two germline ends. The germline V gene encodes CDR1 LNHNV and CDR2 YYDKDF (reference sequence). This TCR derives from an adult who received the AZD1222 COVID-19 vaccine. V and J are TRBV15 and TRBJ1-1; unclear D gene. The sample in question was peripheral blood, obtained 28 days after the second AZD1222 dose. The CDR3 region is CATSRDRVNTEAFF. The CDR3 region has the DNA TGTGCCACCAGCAGAGATCGGGTTAACACTGAAGCTTTCTTT.